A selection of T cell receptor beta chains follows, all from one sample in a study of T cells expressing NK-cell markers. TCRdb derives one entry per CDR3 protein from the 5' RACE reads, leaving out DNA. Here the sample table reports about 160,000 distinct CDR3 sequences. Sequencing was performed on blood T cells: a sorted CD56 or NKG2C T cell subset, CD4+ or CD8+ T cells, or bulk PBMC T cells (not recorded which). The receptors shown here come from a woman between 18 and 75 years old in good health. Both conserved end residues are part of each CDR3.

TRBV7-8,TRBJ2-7,CASSLEFAGYTYEQYF
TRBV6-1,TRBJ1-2,CASSPWTGGRRYTGYTF
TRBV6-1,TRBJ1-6,CASTRVGQGLRSPLHF
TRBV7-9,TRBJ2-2,CASIIIWQNTGELFF
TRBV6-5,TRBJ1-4,CATCFSGCEKLFF
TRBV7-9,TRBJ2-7,CASSPPSRLAGHEQYF
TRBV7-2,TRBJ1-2,CASSLRQGESGYTF
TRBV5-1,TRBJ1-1,CASLGTGIRTEAFF
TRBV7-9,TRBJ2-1,CASTQGGAGRNEQFF
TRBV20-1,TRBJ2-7,CSAVPGLAGINEQYF
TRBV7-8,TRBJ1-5,CASMRDRGRGNQPQHF
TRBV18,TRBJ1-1,CASSQAEGNTEAFF
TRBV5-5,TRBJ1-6,CASTDRGPYSPLHF
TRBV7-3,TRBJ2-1,CASSVDSGGPNEQFF
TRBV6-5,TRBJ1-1,CASSYRLGGEAFF
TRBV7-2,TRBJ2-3,CASSPRTGSQGTQYF
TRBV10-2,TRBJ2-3,CASSEGARTDTQYF
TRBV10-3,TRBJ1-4,CAISVSRSQGPGEKLFF
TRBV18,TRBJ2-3,CASSPGGYNTQYF
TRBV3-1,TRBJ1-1,CASSQSSTWRNTEAFF
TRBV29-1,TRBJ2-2,CSVEIPLAANTGELFF
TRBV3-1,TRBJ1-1,CASSHYDRDGAFF
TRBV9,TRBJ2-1,CASSVSGLYNEQFF
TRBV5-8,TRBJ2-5,CASSSWGVETQYF
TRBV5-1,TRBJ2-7,CASSSRDRHEQYF
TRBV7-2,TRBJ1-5,CASSNRQGANQPQHF
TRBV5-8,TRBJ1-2,CASSLGQLISVSYGYTF
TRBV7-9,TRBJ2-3,CASSHASQGYTQYF
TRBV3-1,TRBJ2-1,CASSQGQGAINEQFF
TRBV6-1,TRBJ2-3,CASSPVRLASADTQYF
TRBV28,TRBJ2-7,CASNPPGQGSLNYEQYF
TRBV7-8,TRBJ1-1,CASSLDRTGNTEAFF
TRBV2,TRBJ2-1,CASKNRRAAHNEQFF
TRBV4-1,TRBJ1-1,CASSQGRQGTEAFF
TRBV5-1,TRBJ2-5,CASSLAGPQETQYF
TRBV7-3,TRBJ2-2,CASSFGYRKTNTGELFF
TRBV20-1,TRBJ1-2,CSARRTGVDGYTF
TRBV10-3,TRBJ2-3,CAISESIGPDTQYF
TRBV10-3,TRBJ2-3,CAISLRLAGGPGDTQYF
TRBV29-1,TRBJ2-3,CSVTIRTDTQYF
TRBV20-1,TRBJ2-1,CSARPPGAGYNEQFF
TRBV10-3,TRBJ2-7,CAITKTGQSGGEQYF
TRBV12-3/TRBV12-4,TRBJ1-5,CASSRVVRTDSNQPQHF